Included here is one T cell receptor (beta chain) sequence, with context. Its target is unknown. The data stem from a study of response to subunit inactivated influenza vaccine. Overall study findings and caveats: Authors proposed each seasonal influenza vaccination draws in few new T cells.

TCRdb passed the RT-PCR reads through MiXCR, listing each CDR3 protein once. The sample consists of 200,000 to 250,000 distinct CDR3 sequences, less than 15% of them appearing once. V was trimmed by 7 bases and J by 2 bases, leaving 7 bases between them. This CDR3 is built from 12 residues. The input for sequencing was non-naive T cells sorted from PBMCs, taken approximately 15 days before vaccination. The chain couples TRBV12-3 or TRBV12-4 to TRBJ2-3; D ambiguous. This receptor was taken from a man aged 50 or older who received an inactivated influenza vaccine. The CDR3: CASKPATDTQYF. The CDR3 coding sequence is TGTGCCAGCAAGCCTGCCACAGATACGCAGTATTTT.